This section outlines one T cell receptor (beta chain) sequence together with its context. Produced via immunoSEQ multiplex PCR; TCRdb's table is partial and in-frame only. The profile shows about 69,000 clones, 79% of them singletons. The data derive from a study of blood T cell repertoires in COVID-19. Study-wide background: COVID-19 samples collected from the United States, Italy and Spain covered acute and convalescent phases.

This CDR3 comprises 14 residues. Germline values: CDR1 SGHVS, CDR2 FNYEAQ. With V trimmed by 0 bases and J by 4 bases, 3 bases remained unmatched. This chain links TRBV7-6 with TRBJ2-7; 7 positions match TRBD2. Sample: peripheral blood. This receptor was obtained from a man aged 60 to 75 with acute or convalescent COVID-19. Written as DNA, the CDR3 is TGTGCCAGCAGCTTAGCCGGACTAGGGTACGAGCAGTACTTC. Protein: CASSLAGLGYEQYF.